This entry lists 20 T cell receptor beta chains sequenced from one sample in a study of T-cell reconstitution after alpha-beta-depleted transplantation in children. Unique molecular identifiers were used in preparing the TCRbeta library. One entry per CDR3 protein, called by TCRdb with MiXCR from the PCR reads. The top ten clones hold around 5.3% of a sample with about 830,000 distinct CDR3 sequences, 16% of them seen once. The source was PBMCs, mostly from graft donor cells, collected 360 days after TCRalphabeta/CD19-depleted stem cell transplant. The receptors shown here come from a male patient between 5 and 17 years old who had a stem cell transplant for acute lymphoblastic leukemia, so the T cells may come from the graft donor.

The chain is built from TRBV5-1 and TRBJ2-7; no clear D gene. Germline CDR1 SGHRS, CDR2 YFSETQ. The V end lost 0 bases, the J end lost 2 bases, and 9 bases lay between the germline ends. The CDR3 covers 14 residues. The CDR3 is CASSLAVSPYEQYF. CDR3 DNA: TGCGCCAGCAGCTTGGCCGTCAGCCCCTACGAGCAGTACTTC.

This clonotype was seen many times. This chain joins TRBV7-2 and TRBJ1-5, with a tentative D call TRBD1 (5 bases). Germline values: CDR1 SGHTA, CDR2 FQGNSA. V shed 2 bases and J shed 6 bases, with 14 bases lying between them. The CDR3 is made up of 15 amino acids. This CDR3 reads CASSLLGRVFQPQHF. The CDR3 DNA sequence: TGTGCCAGCAGCTTACTTGGCAGGGTGTTTCAGCCCCAGCATTTT.

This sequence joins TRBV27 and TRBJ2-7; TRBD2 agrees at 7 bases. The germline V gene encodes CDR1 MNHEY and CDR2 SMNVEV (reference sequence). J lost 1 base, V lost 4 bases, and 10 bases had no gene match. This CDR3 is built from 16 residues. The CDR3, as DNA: TGTGCCAGCAGTTCCCCGTTGGCGGGAGTGTCCTACGAGCAGTACTTC. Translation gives CASSSPLAGVSYEQYF.

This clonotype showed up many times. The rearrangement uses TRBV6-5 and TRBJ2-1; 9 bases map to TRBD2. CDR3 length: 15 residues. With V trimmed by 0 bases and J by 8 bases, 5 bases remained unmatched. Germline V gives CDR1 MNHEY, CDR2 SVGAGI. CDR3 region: CASSYSASGVYEQFF. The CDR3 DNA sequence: TGTGCCAGCAGTTACTCGGCTAGCGGGGTCTATGAGCAGTTCTTC.

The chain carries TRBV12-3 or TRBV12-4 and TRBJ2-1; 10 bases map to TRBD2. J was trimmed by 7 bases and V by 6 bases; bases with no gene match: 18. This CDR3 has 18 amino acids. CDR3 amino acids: CASRYLAGVLNFGNEQFF. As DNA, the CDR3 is TGTGCCAGCAGATATCTAGCGGGAGTTTTAAATTTCGGGAATGAGCAGTTCTTC.

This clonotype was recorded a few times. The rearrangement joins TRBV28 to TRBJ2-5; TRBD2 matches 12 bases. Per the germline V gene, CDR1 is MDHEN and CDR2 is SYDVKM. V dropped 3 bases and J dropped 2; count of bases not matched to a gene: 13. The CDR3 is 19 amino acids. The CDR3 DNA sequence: TGTGCCAGCAGTTTCCCCTCCGGGACTAGCGGGCAACTACAAGAGACCCAGTACTTC. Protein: CASSFPSGTSGQLQETQYF.

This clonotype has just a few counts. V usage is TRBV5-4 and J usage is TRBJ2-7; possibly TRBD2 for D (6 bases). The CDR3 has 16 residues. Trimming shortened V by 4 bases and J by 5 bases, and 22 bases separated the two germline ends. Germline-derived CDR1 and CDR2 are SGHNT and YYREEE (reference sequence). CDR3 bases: TGTGCCAGCAGCGCCCCTCGAGGGCGGGACGTCGACGAGCAGTACTTC. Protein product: CASSAPRGRDVDEQYF.

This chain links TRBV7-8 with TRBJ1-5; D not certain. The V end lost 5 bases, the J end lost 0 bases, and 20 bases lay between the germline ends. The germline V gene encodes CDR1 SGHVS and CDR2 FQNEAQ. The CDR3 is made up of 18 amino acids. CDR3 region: CASSRRKRSDYSNQPQHF. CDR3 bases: TGTGCCAGCAGCCGCCGGAAAAGGAGCGATTATAGCAATCAGCCCCAGCATTTT.

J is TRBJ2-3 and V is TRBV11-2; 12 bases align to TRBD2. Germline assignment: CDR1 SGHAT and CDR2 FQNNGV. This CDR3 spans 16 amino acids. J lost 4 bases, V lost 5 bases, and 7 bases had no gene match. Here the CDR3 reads CASSPSASGRADTQYF. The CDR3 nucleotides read TGTGCCAGCAGCCCCTCAGCTAGCGGGAGGGCAGATACGCAGTATTTT.

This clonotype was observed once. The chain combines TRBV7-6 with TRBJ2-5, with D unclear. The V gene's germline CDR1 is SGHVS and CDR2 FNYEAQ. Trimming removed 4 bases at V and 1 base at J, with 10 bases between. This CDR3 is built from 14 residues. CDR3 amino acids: CASSSRGSQETQYF. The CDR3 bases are TGTGCCAGCAGCTCCAGAGGATCCCAAGAGACCCAGTACTTC.

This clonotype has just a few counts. The DNA of the CDR3 is TGCGCCAGCAGCCAAGCGGGGCAGCTATACAATGAGCAGTTCTTC. This encodes CASSQAGQLYNEQFF. This chain joins TRBV4-1 and TRBJ2-1; D may match TRBD1 or TRBD2 (5 bases each). CDR3 size: 15 residues. Germline assignment: CDR1 MGHRA and CDR2 YSYEKL. Trimming removed 1 base at V and 4 bases at J, with 11 bases between.

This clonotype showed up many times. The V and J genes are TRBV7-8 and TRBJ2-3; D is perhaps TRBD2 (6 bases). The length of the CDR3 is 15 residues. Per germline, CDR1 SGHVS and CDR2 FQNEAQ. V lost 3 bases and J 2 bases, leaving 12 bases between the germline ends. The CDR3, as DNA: TGTGCCAGCAGCTTGACGGCGGACTACACAGATACGCAGTATTTT. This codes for CASSLTADYTDTQYF.

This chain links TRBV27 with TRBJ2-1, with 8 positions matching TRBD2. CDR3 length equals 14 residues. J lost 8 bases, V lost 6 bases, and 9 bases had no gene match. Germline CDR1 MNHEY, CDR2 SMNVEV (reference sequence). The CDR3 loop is CASSAPREGHEQFF. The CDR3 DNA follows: TGTGCCAGCAGCGCCCCCCGGGAGGGGCATGAGCAGTTCTTC.

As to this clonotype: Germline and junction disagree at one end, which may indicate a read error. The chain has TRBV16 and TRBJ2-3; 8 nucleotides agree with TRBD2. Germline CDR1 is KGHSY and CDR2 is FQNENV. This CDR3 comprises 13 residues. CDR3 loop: CASSQSRGRSQSF. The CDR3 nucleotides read TGTGCCAGCAGCCAATCTCGCGGGAGGTCACAGAGTTTT.

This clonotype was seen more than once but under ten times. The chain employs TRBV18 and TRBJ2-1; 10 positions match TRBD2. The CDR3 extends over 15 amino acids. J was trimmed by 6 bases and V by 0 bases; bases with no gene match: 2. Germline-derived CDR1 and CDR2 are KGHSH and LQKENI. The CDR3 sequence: CASSPPLAGVNEQFF. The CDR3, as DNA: TGTGCCAGCTCACCACCTCTAGCGGGAGTCAATGAGCAGTTCTTC.

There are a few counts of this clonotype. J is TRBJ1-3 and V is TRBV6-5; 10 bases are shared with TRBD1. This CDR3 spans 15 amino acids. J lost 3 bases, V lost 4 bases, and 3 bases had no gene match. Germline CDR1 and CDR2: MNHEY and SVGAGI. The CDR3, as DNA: TGTGCCAGCAGTTGGACAGGGGGTTATGGAAACACCATATATTTT. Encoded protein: CASSWTGGYGNTIYF.

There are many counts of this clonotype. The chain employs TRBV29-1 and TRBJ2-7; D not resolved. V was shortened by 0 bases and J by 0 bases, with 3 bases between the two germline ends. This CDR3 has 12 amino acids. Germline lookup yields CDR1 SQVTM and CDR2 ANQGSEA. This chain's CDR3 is CSVEDSSYEQYF. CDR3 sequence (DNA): TGCAGCGTTGAAGACAGCTCCTACGAGCAGTACTTC.

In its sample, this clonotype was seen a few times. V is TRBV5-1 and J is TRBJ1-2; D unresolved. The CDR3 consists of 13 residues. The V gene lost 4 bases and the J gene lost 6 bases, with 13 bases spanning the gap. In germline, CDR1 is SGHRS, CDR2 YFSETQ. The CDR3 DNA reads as TGCGCCAGCAGCGTAATCCCTGGCGATGGCTACACCTTC. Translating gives CASSVIPGDGYTF.

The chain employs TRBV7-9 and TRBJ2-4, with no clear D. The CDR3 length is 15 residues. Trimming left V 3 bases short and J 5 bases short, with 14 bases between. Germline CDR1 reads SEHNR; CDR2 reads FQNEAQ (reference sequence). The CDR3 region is CASSLAPSPQNIQYF. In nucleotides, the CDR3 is TGTGCCAGCAGCTTGGCCCCTTCCCCCCAAAACATTCAGTACTTC. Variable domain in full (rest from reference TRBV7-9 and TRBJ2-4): DTGVSQNPRHKITKRGQNVTFRCDPISEHNRLYWYRQTLGQGPEFLTYFQNEAQLEKSRLLSDRFSAERPKGSFSTLEIQRTEQGDSAMYLCASSLAPSPQNIQYFGAGTRLSVL.

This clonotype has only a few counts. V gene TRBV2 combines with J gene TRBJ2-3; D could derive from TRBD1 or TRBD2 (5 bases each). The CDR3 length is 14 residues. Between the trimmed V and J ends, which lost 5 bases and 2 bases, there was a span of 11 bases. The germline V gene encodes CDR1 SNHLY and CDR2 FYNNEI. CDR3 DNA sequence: TGTGCCAGCAGTCCGGGACGACTCACAGATACGCAGTATTTT. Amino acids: CASSPGRLTDTQYF.